A single sample gave rise to the 15 T cell receptor beta chains below, sequenced in a study of T-cell memory formation after mild COVID-19. TCRdb processed the 5' RACE reads anew with MiXCR; each CDR3 protein has one entry. In the table there are 450,000 or so distinct CDR3 sequences, around 27% of which are singletons. Sequencing used PBMCs or a T cell subset sorted from them (not recorded which). All receptors come from an adult woman who had mild COVID-19 (a few samples of this study predate the infection). Cell type and time point are not known.

This clonotype was counted only a few times. V usage is TRBV7-3 and J usage is TRBJ2-1, with 8 bases lining up with TRBD2. This CDR3 is built from 16 residues. Germline CDR1 reads SGHTA; CDR2 reads FQGTGA. V shed 2 bases, J shed 0 bases, and the junction held 3 bases outside the gene matches. CDR3 bases: TGTGCCAGCAGCTTACCGGGACTAGGCTCCTACAATGAGCAGTTCTTC. This encodes CASSLPGLGSYNEQFF.

This clonotype was counted only a few times. V is TRBV15 and J is TRBJ2-7; 8 nucleotides match TRBD2. Germline lookup yields CDR1 LNHNV and CDR2 YYDKDF (reference sequence). CDR3 length equals 14 residues. V gave up 4 bases and J gave up 5 bases; unmatched junction bases: 7. CDR3 in amino acids: CATSKRGQLDEQYF. The CDR3 nucleotides read TGTGCCACCAGCAAGCGGGGGCAGTTAGACGAGCAGTACTTC. The variable domain in full, with the rest retrieved from reference TRBV15 and TRBJ2-7, is DAMVIQNPRYQVTQFGKPVTLSCSQTLNHNVMYWYQQKSSQAPKLLFHYYDKDFNNEADTPDNFQSRRPNTSFCFLDIRSPGLGDTAMYLCATSKRGQLDEQYFGPGTRLTVT.

This rearrangement joins TRBV6-4 to TRBJ1-1, with D possibly matching TRBD1 (5 bases). The V gene lost 3 bases and the J gene lost 0 bases, with 14 bases spanning the gap. The CDR3 totals 16 residues. Germline lookup yields CDR1 MRHNA and CDR2 SNTAGT. CDR3 loop: CASSEEAGSLNTEAFF. CDR3 DNA sequence: TGTGCCAGCAGTGAGGAGGCAGGGTCCTTGAACACTGAAGCTTTCTTT.

The table lists this clonotype with a count of one. The V and J genes are TRBV15 and TRBJ2-6; D gene uncertain. The V end lost 4 bases, the J end lost 0 bases, and 7 bases lay between the germline ends. This CDR3 region has 15 residues. Germline loops: CDR1 LNHNV, CDR2 YYDKDF (reference sequence). The CDR3 here is CATSTDGSGANVLTF. Here the CDR3 DNA reads TGTGCCACCAGCACTGACGGCTCTGGGGCCAACGTCCTGACTTTC.

The V and J genes are TRBV5-1 and TRBJ2-5; 7 nucleotides match TRBD1. Germline V lookup: CDR1 SGHRS, CDR2 YFSETQ. Germline trimming cut 3 bases from V and 4 bases from J; bases unmatched to any gene: 3. This CDR3 spans 13 amino acids. Here the CDR3 reads CASSYRDRETQYF. DNA of the CDR3: TGCGCCAGCAGCTACCGGGACAGAGAGACCCAGTACTTC.

This chain links TRBV25-1 with TRBJ1-2; D not resolved. The CDR3 consists of 15 residues. Germline CDR1 and CDR2: MGHDK and SYGVNS. V lost 2 bases to trimming and J lost 4 bases, with 14 bases between them. The CDR3 loop is CASSEVAPPPYGYTF. CDR3 coding DNA: TGTGCCAGCAGTGAAGTCGCCCCCCCACCCTATGGCTACACCTTC.

This clonotype has only a few counts. The CDR3 region is CASNMDRGLETQYF. CDR3 coding DNA: TGTGCCAGCAACATGGACAGGGGGCTTGAGACCCAGTACTTC. This chain links TRBV12-3 or TRBV12-4 with TRBJ2-5, with TRBD1 matching 11 bases. V shed 7 bases and J 5 bases; nucleotides not matched to a gene: 6. The CDR3 has 14 residues.

In this sample, this clonotype turned up a few times. The chain combines TRBV20-1 with TRBJ2-5, with TRBD2 matching 7 bases. This CDR3 contains 14 residues. Trimming took 6 bases from V and 2 from J; bases not matched to a gene: 9. Germline V CDR1 and CDR2: DFQATT, SNEGSKA (reference sequence). CDR3 DNA: TGCAGTGCCCGGGACTGGGGAGGGCAAGAGACCCAGTACTTC. It yields the protein CSARDWGGQETQYF.

This chain links TRBV30 with TRBJ1-5, with TRBD1 as a possible D gene (6 bases). The germline V and J ends were trimmed by 5 bases and 0 bases, with 8 bases remaining between them. This CDR3 has 13 residues. In germline, CDR1 is GTSNPN, CDR2 SVGIG (reference sequence). The CDR3 loop reads CAWGQYSNQPQHF. The CDR3 region has the DNA TGTGCCTGGGGACAGTATAGCAATCAGCCCCAGCATTTT.

This chain uses TRBV7-9 with TRBJ2-3; 10 nucleotides align to TRBD2. CDR3 length equals 15 residues. Looked up from germline, CDR1 is SEHNR and CDR2 is FQNEAQ (reference sequence). V lost 4 bases, J lost 5 bases, and 6 bases stayed unmatched. CDR3 nucleotides: TGTGCCAGCAGCTCTTCTAGCGGGAGCGGAGATACGCAGTATTTT. Protein product: CASSSSSGSGDTQYF.

This clonotype was observed a handful of times. The chain is built from TRBV7-9 and TRBJ2-7, with 12 bases identical to TRBD2. In germline, CDR1 is SEHNR, CDR2 FQNEAQ (reference sequence). This CDR3 comprises 14 residues. V gave up 3 bases and J gave up 9 bases; unmatched junction bases: 6. The CDR3 is CASSFSTSGRVQYF. The CDR3 DNA reads as TGTGCCAGCAGCTTCTCGACTAGCGGGAGAGTGCAGTACTTC.

The chain is built from TRBV27 and TRBJ2-3, with 10 bases matching TRBD2. V dropped 4 bases and J dropped 6; count of bases not matched to a gene: 7. The CDR3 totals 15 residues. Germline V lookup: CDR1 MNHEY, CDR2 SMNVEV (reference sequence). The CDR3 DNA reads as TGTGCCAGCAGTTCATCTAGCGGGAGTTTCGATACGCAGTATTTT. It codes for CASSSSSGSFDTQYF.

The genes are TRBV9 and TRBJ2-7; D unclear. Germline CDR1 SGDLS, CDR2 YYNGEE. The CDR3 sequence is 16 residues long. V lost 5 bases to trimming and J lost 3 bases, with 21 bases between them. CDR3 coding DNA: TGTGCCAGCAGTAAATACACTGGGATAGGGTACTACGAGCAGTACTTC. Its translation is CASSKYTGIGYYEQYF.

The rearrangement uses TRBV12-3 or TRBV12-4 and TRBJ2-3; D uncertain. There are 13 residues in the CDR3. Trimming removed 2 bases at V and 2 bases at J, with 5 bases between. The DNA of the CDR3 is TGTGCCAGCAGTTTAATTATCACAGATACGCAGTATTTT. It codes for CASSLIITDTQYF.

This clonotype was counted a few times. This sequence joins TRBV4-3 and TRBJ2-7; no clear D. The CDR3 consists of 14 residues. V was cut by 0 bases and J by 2 bases, with 8 bases left in between. The germline CDR1 and CDR2 sequences are LGHNA and YSLEER. The DNA of the CDR3 is TGCGCCAGCAGCCAAGAGCTGTTAGCCTACGAGCAGTACTTC. As protein: CASSQELLAYEQYF.